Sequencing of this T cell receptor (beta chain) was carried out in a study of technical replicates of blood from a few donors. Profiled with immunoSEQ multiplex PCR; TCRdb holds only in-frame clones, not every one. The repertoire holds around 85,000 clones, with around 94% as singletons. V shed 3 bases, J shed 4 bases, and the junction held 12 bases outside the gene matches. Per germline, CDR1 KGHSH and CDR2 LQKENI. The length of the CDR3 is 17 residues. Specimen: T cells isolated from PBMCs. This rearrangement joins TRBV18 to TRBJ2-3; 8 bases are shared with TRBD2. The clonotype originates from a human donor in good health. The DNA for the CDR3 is TGTGCCAGCTCACCGATACTAGTCGGCGGGAGGTCAGATACGCAGTATTTT. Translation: CASSPILVGGRSDTQYF. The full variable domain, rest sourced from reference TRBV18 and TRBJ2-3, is NAGVMQNPRHLVRRRGQEARLRCSPMKGHSHVYWYRQLPEEGLKFMVYLQKENIIDESGMPKERFSAEFPKEGPSILRIQQVVRGDSAAYFCASSPILVGGRSDTQYFGPGTRLTVL.